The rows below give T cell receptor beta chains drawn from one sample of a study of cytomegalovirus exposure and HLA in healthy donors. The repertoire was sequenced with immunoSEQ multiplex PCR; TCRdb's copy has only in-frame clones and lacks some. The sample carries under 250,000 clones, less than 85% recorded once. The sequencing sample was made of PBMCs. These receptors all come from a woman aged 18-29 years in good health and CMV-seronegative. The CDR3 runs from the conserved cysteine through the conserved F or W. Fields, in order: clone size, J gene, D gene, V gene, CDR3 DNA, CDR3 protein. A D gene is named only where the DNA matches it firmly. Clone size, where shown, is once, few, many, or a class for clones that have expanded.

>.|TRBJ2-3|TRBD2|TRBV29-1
TGCAGCGTTGAAGACCCCACCCGGCGCAGCGGGGTCACAGATACGCAGTATTTT
CSVEDPTRRSGVTDTQYF
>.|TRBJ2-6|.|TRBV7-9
TGTGCCAGCAGCCCATACCCTGGGGCCAACGTCCTGACTTTC
CASSPYPGANVLTF
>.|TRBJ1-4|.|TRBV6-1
TGTGCCAGCAGAACGGGCCTGAGGGAAAAACTGTTTTTT
CASRTGLREKLFF
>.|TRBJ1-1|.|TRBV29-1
TGCAGCGTTGAAGATCGTGTAGGGTGGGCTTTCTTT
CSVEDRVGWAFF
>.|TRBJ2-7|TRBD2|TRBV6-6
TGTGCCAGCGGCTCTAGCGGTCCCTACGAGCAGTACTTC
CASGSSGPYEQYF
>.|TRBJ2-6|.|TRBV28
TGTGCCAGCAGTCCGTCGAGCTCTGGGGCCAACGTCCTGACTTTC
CASSPSSSGANVLTF
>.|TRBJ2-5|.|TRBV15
TGTGCCACCAGCAATTCGGGGAACGGGTACCAAGAGACCCAGTACTTC
CATSNSGNGYQETQYF
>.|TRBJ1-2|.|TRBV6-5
TGTGCCAGCAGCTCAGACAGAAACTATGGCTACACCTTC
CASSSDRNYGYTF
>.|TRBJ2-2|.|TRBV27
TGTGCCAGCAGTTTGAGGGGCCCTAACACCGGGGAGCTGTTTTTT
CASSLRGPNTGELFF
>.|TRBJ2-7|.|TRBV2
TGTGCCAGCTCTGATCTCGAGCAGTACTTC
CASSDLEQYF
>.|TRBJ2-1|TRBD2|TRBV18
TGTGCCAGCTCACCTACGGGACTAGCGGCATACAATGAGCAGTTCTTC
CASSPTGLAAYNEQFF
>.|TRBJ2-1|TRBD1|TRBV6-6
TGTGCCAGCAGTTACTCAGGACAGGGGAGTGAGCAGTTCTTC
CASSYSGQGSEQFF
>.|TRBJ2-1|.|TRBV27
TGTGCCAGCAGTCGGAGACTGTGGGATGAGCAGTTCTTC
CASSRRLWDEQFF
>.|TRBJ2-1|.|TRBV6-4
TGTGCCAGCAGTGACTCCCCCGGGTTGTCCTACAATGAGCAGTTCTTC
CASSDSPGLSYNEQFF
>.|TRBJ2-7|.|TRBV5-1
TGCGCCAGCAGCTTCCTGGACGAGCAGTACTTC
CASSFLDEQYF
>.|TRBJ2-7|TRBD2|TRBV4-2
TGTGCCAGCAGCCAAGAAGGCGGGACTAGCGGTGACTCCTCCTACGAGCAGTACTTC
CASSQEGGTSGDSSYEQYF
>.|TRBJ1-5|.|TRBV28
TGTGCCAGCAGTTTTACAGGGATGGGCAATCAGCCCCAGCATTTT
CASSFTGMGNQPQHF
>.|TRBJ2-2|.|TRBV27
TGTGCCAGCAGTTTAACCGCAGGGTATACCGGGGAGCTGTTTTTT
CASSLTAGYTGELFF
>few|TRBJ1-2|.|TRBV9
TGTGCCAGCAGCGTTTCAAACGGGAACTATGGCTACACCTTC
CASSVSNGNYGYTF
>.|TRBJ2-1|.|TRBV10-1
TGCGCCAGCTGCCGTCCGGGCCTAGCGCCTCACCGGGGAGGTTTCGGGCAGTTCTTC
CASCRPGLAPHRGGFGQFF
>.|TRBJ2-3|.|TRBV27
TGTGCCAGCTTGACCAGAGATACGCAGTATTTT
CASLTRDTQYF
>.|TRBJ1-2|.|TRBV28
TGTGCCAGCGCCCCCCTTAACCTCTATGGCTACACCTTC
CASAPLNLYGYTF